A single sample gave rise to the 26 T cell receptor beta chains below, sequenced in a study of T cell responses to AZD1222 COVID-19 vaccine. Only in-frame clones appear in the TCRdb table, and some are missing; sequencing was by immunoSEQ multiplex PCR. The sample carries 100,000 to 110,000 clones, 85% to 90% recorded once. This material consisted of peripheral blood, taken on day 0 of AZD1222 vaccination. Receptor source: an adult in good health.

The V and J genes are TRBV7-3 and TRBJ2-1; D is unclear. Deletions cut 0 bases from V and 8 bases from J, with 8 bases between. The CDR3 loop spans 13 amino acids. Germline V gene data show CDR1 as SGHTA and CDR2 as FQGTGA. The DNA for the CDR3 is TGTGCCAGCAGCTTAACGGTACGGGATGAGCAGTTCTTC. It codes for CASSLTVRDEQFF.

In this sample, this clone turned up once. The CDR3 coding sequence is TGTGCCAGCAGCTTTCAGACTAGCTACGAGACCCAGTACTTC. It specifies CASSFQTSYETQYF. The J gene is TRBJ2-5, the V gene TRBV3-1 (or the pseudogene TRBV3-2); 7 nucleotides line up with TRBD2. V shed 5 bases, J shed 5 bases, and the junction held 8 bases outside the gene matches. Germline V CDR1 and CDR2: LGHDT, YNNKEL (reference sequence). The CDR3 runs 14 residues.

This clone has only a few counts. The chain uses TRBV6-2 or TRBV6-3 and TRBJ1-2; D might be TRBD1 (5 bases). This CDR3 is built from 15 residues. CDR1 is MNHEY and CDR2 is SVGEGT in the germline V gene. The germline V and J ends were trimmed by 5 bases and 4 bases, with 17 bases remaining between them. The CDR3 DNA is TGTGCCAGCAGTGACCCCGCCGGGACGGCCTATGGCTACACCTTC. Amino acid sequence: CASSDPAGTAYGYTF.

J is TRBJ1-1 and V is TRBV10-3, with D possibly being TRBD1 (5 bases). The V gene's germline CDR1 is ENHRY and CDR2 SYGVKD. V dropped 2 bases and J dropped 1 base, with 5 bases sitting between them. The CDR3 covers 13 residues. The CDR3 is CAISETGNTEAFF. Written as DNA, the CDR3 is TGTGCCATCAGTGAGACAGGGAACACTGAAGCTTTCTTT.

The rearrangement joins TRBV11-2 to TRBJ1-6; D is ambiguous. V lost 5 bases, J lost 4 bases, and 6 bases lay in between. The CDR3 consists of 13 residues. The germline V gene has CDR1 SGHAT and CDR2 FQNNGV. CDR3 protein: CASSETYNSPLHF. CDR3 nucleotide sequence: TGTGCCAGCAGCGAAACGTATAATTCACCCCTCCACTTT.

V is TRBV11-3 and J is TRBJ2-3; possible D gene TRBD2, 5 bases. The germline CDR1 and CDR2 sequences are SGHNT and YENEEA. V was shortened by 8 bases and J by 0 bases, with 15 bases between the two germline ends. This CDR3 is built from 15 residues. CDR3 sequence: CASRRGVGSTDTQYF. CDR3 DNA: TGTGCCAGCCGCCGGGGTGTGGGAAGCACAGATACGCAGTATTTT.

As DNA, the CDR3 is TGTGCCAGCGGCGGGGGCAGGAACTATGGCTACACCTTC. Translating gives CASGGGRNYGYTF. The gene calls are TRBV18 and TRBJ1-2; D is perhaps TRBD1 (6 bases). The CDR3 extends over 13 amino acids. V shed 8 bases and J shed 2 bases, with 12 bases lying between them. Germline CDR1 is KGHSH and CDR2 is LQKENI. The full variable domain, its missing parts supplied by reference TRBV18 and TRBJ1-2, is NAGVMQNPRHLVRRRGQEARLRCSPMKGHSHVYWYRQLPEEGLKFMVYLQKENIIDESGMPKERFSAEFPKEGPSILRIQQVVRGDSAAYFCASGGGRNYGYTFGSGTRLTVV.

The rearrangement uses TRBV5-1 and TRBJ1-2; no clear D gene. In germline, CDR1 is SGHRS, CDR2 YFSETQ. The CDR3 loop spans 12 amino acids. The germline V and J ends were trimmed by 4 bases and 8 bases, with 12 bases remaining between them. The CDR3 nucleotides read TGCGCCAGCAGCAACCAGCCCTCGGGCTACACCTTC. This sequence encodes CASSNQPSGYTF.

The V gene is TRBV29-1, the J gene TRBJ2-3, with TRBD2 matching 12 bases. This CDR3 has 15 amino acids. Trimming cost V 2 bases and J 2 bases; bases outside gene matches: 2. Germline loops: CDR1 SQVTM, CDR2 ANQGSEA. The CDR3 DNA follows: TGCAGCGTTGAACGACTAGCGGGAGACACAGATACGCAGTATTTT. Its protein is CSVERLAGDTDTQYF.

This clone appeared a few times. The chain uses TRBV18 and TRBJ1-2; D is unresolved. Trimming shortened V by 3 bases and J by 6 bases, and 8 bases separated the two germline ends. CDR3 length: 12 amino acids. Germline values: CDR1 KGHSH, CDR2 LQKENI. The CDR3 is CASSPARDGYTF. CDR3 DNA: TGTGCCAGCTCACCCGCAAGGGATGGCTACACCTTC.

This chain uses TRBV5-6 with TRBJ2-7; D might be TRBD1 (5 bases). The V end lost 4 bases, the J end lost 1 base, and 12 bases lay between the germline ends. The length of the CDR3 is 14 residues. Germline V gene data show CDR1 as SGHDT and CDR2 as YYEEEE. The DNA for the CDR3 is TGTGCCAGCAGCCCAGGGTTCGTATCCTACGAGCAGTACTTC. Translating it yields CASSPGFVSYEQYF.

The chain uses TRBV27 and TRBJ1-6; perhaps TRBD1 as D (5 bases). The CDR3 length is 18 residues. V lost 6 bases and J lost 0, with 18 bases in between. Germline lookup yields CDR1 MNHEY and CDR2 SMNVEV (reference sequence). CDR3 in DNA: TGTGCCAGCAGCCCTTCATTGGGGGGGAGCTCCTATAATTCACCCCTCCACTTT. This gives the protein CASSPSLGGSSYNSPLHF.

This clone was counted only a few times. Different DNA sequences within this sample yield the same CDR3. The chain joins TRBV7-9 to TRBJ2-7; no firm D call. V shed 1 base and J shed 1 base, with 5 bases lying between them. The CDR3 extends over 13 amino acids. CDR1 and CDR2 from the germline V gene are SEHNR and FQNEAQ (reference sequence). The CDR3 DNA reads TGTGCCAGCAGCTTAGGTCCGTCCTACGAGCAGTACTTC. Translated: CASSLGPSYEQYF.

The chain joins TRBV28 to TRBJ2-5; D remains unclear. With 4 bases removed from V and 4 bases from J, the gap between germline ends came to 7 bases. Germline loops: CDR1 MDHEN, CDR2 SYDVKM. The CDR3 is 12 amino acids. The CDR3 coding sequence is TGTGCCAGCAGTTCGGTCGTAGAGACCCAGTACTTC. It translates to CASSSVVETQYF. The variable domain in full, with the rest retrieved from reference TRBV28 and TRBJ2-5, is DVKVTQSSRYLVKRTGEKVFLECVQDMDHENMFWYRQDPGLGLRLIYFSYDVKMKEKGDIPEGYSVSREKKERFSLILESASTNQTSMYLCASSSVVETQYFGPGTRLLVL.

The chain combines TRBV5-1 with TRBJ1-1; D is unresolved. V lost 2 bases and J lost 4, with 6 bases in between. Germline V gene sequence: CDR1 SGHRS, CDR2 YFSETQ. The CDR3 has 12 residues. CDR3 in DNA: TGCGCCAGCAGCTTACGGGGCACTGAAGCTTTCTTT. Translated, it gives CASSLRGTEAFF. The full variable domain, completed using reference TRBV5-1 and TRBJ1-1, is KAGVTQTPRYLIKTRGQQVTLSCSPISGHRSVSWYQQTPGQGLQFLFEYFSETQRNKGNFPGRFSGRQFSNSRSEMNVSTLELGDSALYLCASSLRGTEAFFGQGTRLTVV.

The rearrangement joins TRBV6-4 to TRBJ1-4; D unresolved. The germline CDR1 and CDR2 sequences are MRHNA and SNTAGT. The CDR3 is 15 amino acids. V gave up 7 bases and J gave up 0 bases, with 12 bases separating them. CDR3 protein: CASTRPPTTNEKLFF. CDR3 DNA sequence: TGTGCCAGCACCAGACCCCCCACAACTAATGAAAAACTGTTTTTT.

This sequence joins TRBV2 and TRBJ2-2, with TRBD1 matching over 7 bases. The CDR3 loop spans 14 amino acids. Losses at the gene ends were 10 bases for V and 4 bases for J; bases not matched to a gene: 9. Germline V gene data show CDR1 as SNHLY and CDR2 as FYNNEI. The CDR3 is CAIWGTDGTGELFF. The CDR3 nucleotides are TGTGCCATCTGGGGGACAGACGGCACCGGGGAGCTGTTTTTT.

A few counts support this clone. The chain carries TRBV19 and TRBJ1-3; D uncertain. Germline V gene lookup returns CDR1 LNHDA and CDR2 SQIVND (reference sequence). V dropped 5 bases and J dropped 1 base, with 15 bases sitting between them. The CDR3 is 16 residues long. The CDR3 loop is CASSLRHTVSGNTIYF. CDR3 nucleotides: TGTGCCAGTAGTCTCCGCCACACTGTATCTGGAAACACCATATATTTT.

The genes are TRBV18 and TRBJ2-1; TRBD2 matches 7 bases. Germline V CDR1 and CDR2: KGHSH, LQKENI. V dropped 3 bases and J dropped 0; count of bases not matched to a gene: 2. CDR3 length equals 15 residues. The CDR3 here is CASSPPGGSYNEQFF. In DNA form, the CDR3 reads TGTGCCAGCTCACCTCCGGGAGGCTCCTACAATGAGCAGTTCTTC.

J is TRBJ2-2 and V is TRBV7-9, with D unclear. Deletions cut 4 bases from V and 6 bases from J, with 9 bases between. This CDR3 contains 13 residues. The germline CDR1 and CDR2 sequences are SEHNR and FQNEAQ (reference sequence). The CDR3 coding sequence is TGTGCCAGCAGCTCTTTTGAGGCCGGGGAGCTGTTTTTT. It codes for CASSSFEAGELFF.

The gene calls are TRBV18 and TRBJ1-5; 8 bases fit TRBD1. Germline values: CDR1 KGHSH, CDR2 LQKENI. Losses at the gene ends were 4 bases for V and 5 bases for J; bases not matched to a gene: 7. This CDR3 has 15 amino acids. Written as DNA, the CDR3 is TGTGCCAGCTCACGAACTGGACAGGGAGATCAGCCCCAGCATTTT. Translation gives CASSRTGQGDQPQHF. The full variable domain, completed using reference TRBV18 and TRBJ1-5, is NAGVMQNPRHLVRRRGQEARLRCSPMKGHSHVYWYRQLPEEGLKFMVYLQKENIIDESGMPKERFSAEFPKEGPSILRIQQVVRGDSAAYFCASSRTGQGDQPQHFGDGTRLSIL.

This chain links TRBV19 with TRBJ1-2, with no clear D. The CDR3 is 13 amino acids. Trimming stripped 3 bases from V and 4 bases from J, with 9 bases between. CDR1 is LNHDA, CDR2 SQIVND, per germline (reference sequence). CDR3 residues: CASSIGRLYGYTF. For the CDR3, the DNA is TGTGCCAGTAGTATTGGCAGGCTCTATGGCTACACCTTC. Supplemented by reference TRBV19 and TRBJ1-2, the full variable domain reads DGGITQSPKYLFRKEGQNVTLSCEQNLNHDAMYWYRQDPGQGLRLIYYSQIVNDFQKGDIAEGYSVSREKKESFPLTVTSAQKNPTAFYLCASSIGRLYGYTFGSGTRLTVV.

This chain links TRBV29-1 with TRBJ1-1; tentative D call: TRBD1 (6 bases). There are 14 residues in the CDR3. Germline lookup yields CDR1 SQVTM and CDR2 ANQGSEA. V lost 3 bases and J 0 bases, leaving 11 bases between the germline ends. DNA for the CDR3: TGCAGCGTTGATTACGGGGGCTTGAACACTGAAGCTTTCTTT. It codes for CSVDYGGLNTEAFF.

This clone has a count of ten or more. This sequence joins TRBV18 and TRBJ1-3; perhaps TRBD1 as D (6 bases). With 3 bases removed from V and 4 bases from J, the gap between germline ends came to 10 bases. The germline V gene encodes CDR1 KGHSH and CDR2 LQKENI. The CDR3 spans 14 residues. The CDR3, as DNA: TGTGCCAGCTCACCGGGGGGCCTGGGAAACACCATATATTTT. This encodes CASSPGGLGNTIYF.

This sequence joins TRBV27 and TRBJ2-7; tentatively, D is TRBD1 (5 bases). The V end was cut by 3 bases, the J end by 1 base, with 16 bases between. Germline CDR1 is MNHEY and CDR2 is SMNVEV (reference sequence). The CDR3 length is 16 residues. The CDR3 reads CASSLSDSSGSYEQYF. The CDR3 nucleotides are TGTGCCAGCAGTTTGTCCGACAGCTCTGGGTCCTACGAGCAGTACTTC.

This chain uses TRBV6-5 with TRBJ2-7; D may be TRBD1 (6 bases). The CDR3 spans 14 residues. V lost 6 bases to trimming and J lost 7 bases, with 19 bases between them. From germline, CDR1 is MNHEY and CDR2 SVGAGI. The CDR3 DNA sequence: TGTGCCAGCAGCCAGGGGTTGGGATTAGAGGAGCAGTACTTC. Protein: CASSQGLGLEEQYF.